The T cell receptor (beta chain) under discussion was sequenced for a study of read filtering for tumor transcriptome and immune sequencing. Whole-study results and caveats: Approximately 82% of IR-seq clonotypes had one read, totaling roughly 3.5% of reads; RNA-seq: approximately 73% and 42%. Even smaller IR-seq throughput identified most shared clonotypes.

This clonotype is medium-sized (0.01 to 0.1%) by share. Its antigen is not identified. Sampling of bone marrow took place during active disease in every patient. The library was built from about 0.4 ug RNA with molecular barcoded adaptors for alpha/delta and beta/gamma chains. TCRdb re-analysed the reads in MiXCR, keeping a single row per CDR3 protein. The sample carries approximately 40,000 distinct CDR3 sequences, 14% recorded once. There are 16 residues in the CDR3. With 3 bases removed from V and 0 bases from J, the gap between germline ends came to 13 bases. Germline V CDR1 and CDR2: SGHRS, YFSETQ.

The chain employs TRBV5-1 and TRBJ2-1; D unclear. The material sequenced was a population of CD138-negative cells sorted from bone marrow. This clonotype was obtained from a donor at least 40 years old with multiple myeloma. The CDR3 nucleotides read TGCGCCAGCAGCTCAGAGAAATCAAGCTCCTACAATGAGCAGTTCTTC. The encoded protein is CASSSEKSSSYNEQFF. The full variable domain, in which reference TRBV5-1 and TRBJ2-1 provide the parts outside the CDR3, is KAGVTQTPRYLIKTRGQQVTLSCSPISGHRSVSWYQQTPGQGLQFLFEYFSETQRNKGNFPGRFSGRQFSNSRSEMNVSTLELGDSALYLCASSSEKSSSYNEQFFGPGTRLTVL.